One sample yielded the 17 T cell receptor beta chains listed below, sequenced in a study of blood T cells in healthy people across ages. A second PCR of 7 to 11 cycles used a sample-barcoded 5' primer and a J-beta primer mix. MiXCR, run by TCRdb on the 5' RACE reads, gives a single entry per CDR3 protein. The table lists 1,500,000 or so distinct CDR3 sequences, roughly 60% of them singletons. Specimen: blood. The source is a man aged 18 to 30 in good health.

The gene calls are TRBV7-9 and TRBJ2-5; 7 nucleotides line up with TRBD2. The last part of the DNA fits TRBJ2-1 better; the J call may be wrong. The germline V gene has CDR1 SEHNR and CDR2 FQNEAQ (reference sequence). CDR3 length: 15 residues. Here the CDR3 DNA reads TGTGCCAGCAGCTTAGCGGGAGGGGCCCCAGAGACCCAGTTCTTC. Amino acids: CASSLAGGAPETQFF.

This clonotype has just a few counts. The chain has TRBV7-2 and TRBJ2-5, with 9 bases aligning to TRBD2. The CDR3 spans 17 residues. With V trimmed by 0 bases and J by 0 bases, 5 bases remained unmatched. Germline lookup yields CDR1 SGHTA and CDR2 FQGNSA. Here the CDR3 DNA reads TGTGCCAGCAGCTTAGCGTTTAGCGGGGGAGACCAAGAGACCCAGTACTTC. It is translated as CASSLAFSGGDQETQYF.

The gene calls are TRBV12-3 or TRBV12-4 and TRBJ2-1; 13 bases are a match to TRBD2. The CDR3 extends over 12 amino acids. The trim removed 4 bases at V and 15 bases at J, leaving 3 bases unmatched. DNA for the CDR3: TGTGCCAGCAGTTCACTAGCGGGAGGGGCGTTCTTC. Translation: CASSSLAGGAFF.

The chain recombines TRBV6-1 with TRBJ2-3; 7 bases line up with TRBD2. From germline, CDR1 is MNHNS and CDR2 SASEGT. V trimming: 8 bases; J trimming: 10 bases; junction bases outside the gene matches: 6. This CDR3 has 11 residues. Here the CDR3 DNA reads TGTGCCAGCGACTTCGGGGGGTCGCAGTATTTT. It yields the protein CASDFGGSQYF.

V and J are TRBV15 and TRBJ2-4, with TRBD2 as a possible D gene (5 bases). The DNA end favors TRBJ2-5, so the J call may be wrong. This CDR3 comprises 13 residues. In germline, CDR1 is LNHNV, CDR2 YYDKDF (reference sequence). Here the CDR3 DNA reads TGTGCCACCAGCGAGGGTATTCGGGAGACCCAGTACTTC. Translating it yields CATSEGIRETQYF.

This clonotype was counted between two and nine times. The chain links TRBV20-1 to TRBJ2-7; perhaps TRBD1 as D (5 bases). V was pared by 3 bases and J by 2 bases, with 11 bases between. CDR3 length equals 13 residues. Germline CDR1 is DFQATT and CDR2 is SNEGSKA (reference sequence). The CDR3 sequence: CSASGRGPYEQYF. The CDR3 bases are TGCAGTGCTAGTGGTAGGGGCCCCTACGAGCAGTACTTC.

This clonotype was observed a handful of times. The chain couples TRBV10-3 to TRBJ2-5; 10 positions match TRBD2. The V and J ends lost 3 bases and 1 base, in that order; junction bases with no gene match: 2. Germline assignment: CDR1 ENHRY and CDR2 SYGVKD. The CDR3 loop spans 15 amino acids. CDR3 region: CAISDSGGPQETQYF. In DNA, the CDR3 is TGTGCCATCAGTGATAGCGGGGGGCCCCAAGAGACCCAGTACTTC.

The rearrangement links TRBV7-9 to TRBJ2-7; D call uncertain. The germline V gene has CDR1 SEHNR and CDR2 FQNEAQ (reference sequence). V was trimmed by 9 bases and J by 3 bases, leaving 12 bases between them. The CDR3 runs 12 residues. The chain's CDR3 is CASALRNYEQYF. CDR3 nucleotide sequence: TGTGCCAGTGCATTGCGAAACTACGAGCAGTACTTC.

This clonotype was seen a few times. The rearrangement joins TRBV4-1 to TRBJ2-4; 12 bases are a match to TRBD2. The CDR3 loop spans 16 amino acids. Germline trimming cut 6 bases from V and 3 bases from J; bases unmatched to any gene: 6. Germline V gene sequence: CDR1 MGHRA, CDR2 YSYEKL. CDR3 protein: CASSQLAGGLKNIQYF. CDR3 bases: TGCGCCAGCAGTCAGCTAGCGGGGGGGCTCAAAAACATTCAGTACTTC.

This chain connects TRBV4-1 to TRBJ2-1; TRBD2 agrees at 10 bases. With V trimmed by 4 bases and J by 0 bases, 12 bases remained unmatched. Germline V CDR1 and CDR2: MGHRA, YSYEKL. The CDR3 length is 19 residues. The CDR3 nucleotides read TGCGCCAGCAGCCTAACCGGGACTAGCGCTGGGTCCTCCTACAATGAGCAGTTCTTC. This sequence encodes CASSLTGTSAGSSYNEQFF.

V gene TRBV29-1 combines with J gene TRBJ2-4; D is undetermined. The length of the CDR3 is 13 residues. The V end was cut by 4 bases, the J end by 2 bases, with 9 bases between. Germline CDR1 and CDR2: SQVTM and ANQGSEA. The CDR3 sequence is CSVVASTKNIQYF. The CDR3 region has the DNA TGCAGCGTTGTCGCAAGCACCAAAAACATTCAGTACTTC.

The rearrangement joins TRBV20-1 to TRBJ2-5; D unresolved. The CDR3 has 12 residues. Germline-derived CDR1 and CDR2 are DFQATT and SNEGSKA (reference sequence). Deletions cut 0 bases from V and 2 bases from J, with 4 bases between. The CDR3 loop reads CSAREPQETQYF. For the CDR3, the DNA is TGCAGTGCTAGAGAGCCTCAAGAGACCCAGTACTTC.

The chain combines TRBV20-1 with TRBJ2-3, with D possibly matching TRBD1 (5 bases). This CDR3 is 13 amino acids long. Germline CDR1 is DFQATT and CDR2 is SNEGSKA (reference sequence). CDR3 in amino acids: CSSGPPSTDTQYF. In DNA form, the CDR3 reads TGCAGCTCAGGGCCCCCTAGCACAGATACGCAGTATTTT.

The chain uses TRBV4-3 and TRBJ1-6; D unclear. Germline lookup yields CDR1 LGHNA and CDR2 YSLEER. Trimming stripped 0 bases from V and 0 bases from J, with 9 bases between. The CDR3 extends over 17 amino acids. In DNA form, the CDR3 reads TGCGCCAGCAGCCAAGATGGAAGAAGCTCCTATAATTCACCCCTCCACTTT. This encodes CASSQDGRSSYNSPLHF.

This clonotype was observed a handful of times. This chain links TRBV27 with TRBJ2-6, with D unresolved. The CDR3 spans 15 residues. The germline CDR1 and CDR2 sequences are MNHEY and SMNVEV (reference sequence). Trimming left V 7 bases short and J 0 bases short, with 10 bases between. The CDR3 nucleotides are TGTGCCAGCACCGTCCTGGGCTCTGGGGCCAACGTCCTGACTTTC. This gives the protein CASTVLGSGANVLTF. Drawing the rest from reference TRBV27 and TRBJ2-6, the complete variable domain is EAQVTQNPRYLITVTGKKLTVTCSQNMNHEYMSWYRQDPGLGLRQIYYSMNVEVTDKGDVPEGYKVSRKEKRNFPLILESPSPNQTSLYFCASTVLGSGANVLTFGAGSRLTVL.

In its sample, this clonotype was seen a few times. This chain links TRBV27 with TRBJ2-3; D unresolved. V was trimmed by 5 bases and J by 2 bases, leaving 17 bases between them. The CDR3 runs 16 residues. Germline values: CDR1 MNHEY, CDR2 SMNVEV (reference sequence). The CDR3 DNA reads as TGTGCCAGCAGTCTAGAATGGGGATCGAACACAGATACGCAGTATTTT. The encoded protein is CASSLEWGSNTDTQYF.

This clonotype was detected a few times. For the CDR3, the DNA is TGTGCCAGCAGCCAGCCGGGACAGAACTACGAGCAGTACTTC. Protein product: CASSQPGQNYEQYF. The chain has TRBV4-2 and TRBJ2-7, with 7 bases that match TRBD1. This CDR3 is 14 amino acids long. CDR1 is LGHNA, CDR2 YNFKEQ, per germline. The J segment lost 3 bases and the V segment lost 3 bases, leaving 5 bases of the junction unmatched.